This T cell receptor (beta chain) was identified during a study of response to subunit inactivated influenza vaccine. Study results and limitations: It was suggested by the authors that few new T cells are recruited by each seasonal influenza vaccination.

The CDR3 is made up of 13 amino acids. Trimming took 5 bases from V and 14 from J, leaving 19 bases between them. Germline V gene data show CDR1 as SGHAT and CDR2 as FQDESV (reference sequence). TCRdb passed the RT-PCR reads through MiXCR, listing each CDR3 protein once. This sample has more than 600,000 distinct CDR3 sequences; under 20% occur once, and the top ten carry approximately 10%. This clonotype was detected only a few times. Its antigen remains unknown. The receptor's source is a middle-aged man who received an inactivated influenza vaccine. The V gene is TRBV11-1, the J gene TRBJ2-1; D not resolved. This material consisted of PBMCs from blood, taken 4 to 6 days after vaccination. The chain's CDR3 is CASSPDSRNSKFF. Written as DNA, the CDR3 is TGTGCCAGCAGCCCCGACTCCAGAAACTCCAAGTTCTTC. Full variable domain (missing parts from reference TRBV11-1 and TRBJ2-1): EAEVAQSPRYKITEKSQAVAFWCDPISGHATLYWYRQILGQGPELLVQFQDESVVDDSQLPKDRFSAERLKGVDSTLKIQPAELGDSAMYLCASSPDSRNSKFFGPGTRLTVL.